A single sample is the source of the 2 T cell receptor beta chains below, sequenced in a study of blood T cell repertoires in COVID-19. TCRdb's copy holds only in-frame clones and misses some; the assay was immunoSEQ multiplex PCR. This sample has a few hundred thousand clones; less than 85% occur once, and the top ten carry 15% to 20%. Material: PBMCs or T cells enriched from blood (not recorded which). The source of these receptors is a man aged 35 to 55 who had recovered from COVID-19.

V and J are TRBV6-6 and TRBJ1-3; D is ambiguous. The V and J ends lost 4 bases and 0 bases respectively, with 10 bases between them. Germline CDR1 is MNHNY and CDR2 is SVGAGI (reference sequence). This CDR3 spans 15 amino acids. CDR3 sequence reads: CASSWHEISGNTIYF. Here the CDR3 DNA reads TGTGCCAGCAGTTGGCATGAAATCTCTGGAAACACCATATATTTT.

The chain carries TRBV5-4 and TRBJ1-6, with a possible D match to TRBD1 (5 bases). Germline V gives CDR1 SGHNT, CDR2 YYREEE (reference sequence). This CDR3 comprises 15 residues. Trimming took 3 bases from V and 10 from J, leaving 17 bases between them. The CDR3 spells CASSSEGGRESPLHF. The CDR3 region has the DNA TGTGCCAGCAGCTCCGAAGGTGGCAGGGAATCACCCCTCCACTTT.